This T cell receptor beta chain is from a study of blood T cells in healthy people across ages. Regarding the study as a whole: Estimates of total diversity, which came from one million sequenced T cells, were considered to be underestimates.

It was with a sample-barcoded 5' primer and a J-beta primer mix that a second PCR of about 6 to 12 cycles was run. TCRdb analysed the 5' RACE reads with MiXCR anew, one entry per CDR3 protein. Seen here are hundreds of thousands of distinct CDR3 sequences, roughly 43% observed once, and the top ten hold about 32%. The sample providers were healthy Caucasian people from Russia, aged about 6 to 95. Comment on this clonotype: Its antigen is unidentified.

Trimming took off 4 bases at V and 2 bases at J, with 14 bases between the two ends. Germline V CDR1 and CDR2: SGHAT, FQNNGV. The CDR3 covers 16 residues. The J gene is TRBJ2-2, the V gene TRBV11-2, with D possibly matching TRBD1 (5 bases). The sequence was obtained from an elderly man in good health. The sequenced sample was blood. The CDR3 sequence: CASSSSQTANTGELFF. As DNA, the CDR3 is TGTGCCAGCAGCTCCAGCCAGACAGCTAACACCGGGGAGCTGTTTTTT. Variable domain in full (rest from reference TRBV11-2 and TRBJ2-2): EAGVAQSPRYKIIEKRQSVAFWCNPISGHATLYWYQQILGQGPKLLIQFQNNGVVDDSQLPKDRFSAERLKGVDSTLKIQPAKLEDSAVYLCASSSSQTANTGELFFGEGSRLTVL.